The TCR beta chain described here comes from a study of cytomegalovirus exposure and HLA in healthy donors. Primers included in the PCR were 60 Vbeta and 13 Jbeta primers. Data came from immunoSEQ multiplex PCR; TCRdb stores just in-frame clones and leaves some out. The repertoire holds fewer than 150,000 clones, roughly 85% seen once, with roughly 6.8% in the top ten. Germline assignment: CDR1 GTSNPN and CDR2 SVGIG (reference sequence). Between the trimmed V and J ends, which lost 2 bases and 5 bases, there was a span of 7 bases. The CDR3 has 11 residues. Sequencing was carried out using PBMCs. The clonotype comes from a middle-aged man in good health and CMV-seropositive. The chain uses TRBV30 and TRBJ2-7; D ambiguous. The CDR3 region has the DNA TGTGCCTGGAGTTTGTCCGACGAGCAGTACTTC. This translates into CAWSLSDEQYF.